The present TCR beta chain was sequenced within a study of T cell repertoires in cytomegalovirus infection. Across the study: It was the public TCR beta signatures that indicated both CMV infection and matching HLA type. Study observations and caveats: Summed frequency of shared TCR beta families picked out CMV carriers who also had the relevant HLA.

Trimming cost V 1 base and J 9 bases; bases outside gene matches: 7. This CDR3 contains 15 residues. Comments on this clonotype: The target antigen is unknown.

A single record per CDR3 protein comes from TCRdb applying MiXCR to the reads. The sample has around 530,000 distinct CDR3 sequences, approximately 17% seen once. This receptor was taken from a human donor in good health (CMV status not recorded). Some clones in this sample may be carry-over from other donors' samples. The chain links TRBV5-7 to TRBJ2-1, with 10 bases identical to TRBD2. TRBV5-7 qualifies as an ORF whose function is uncertain. The sequenced material came from CD8+ T cells from PBMCs. The CDR3: CASSLRLAGGCEQFF. The CDR3 region has the DNA TGTGCCAGCAGCTTGCGACTAGCGGGCGGGTGTGAGCAGTTCTTC.